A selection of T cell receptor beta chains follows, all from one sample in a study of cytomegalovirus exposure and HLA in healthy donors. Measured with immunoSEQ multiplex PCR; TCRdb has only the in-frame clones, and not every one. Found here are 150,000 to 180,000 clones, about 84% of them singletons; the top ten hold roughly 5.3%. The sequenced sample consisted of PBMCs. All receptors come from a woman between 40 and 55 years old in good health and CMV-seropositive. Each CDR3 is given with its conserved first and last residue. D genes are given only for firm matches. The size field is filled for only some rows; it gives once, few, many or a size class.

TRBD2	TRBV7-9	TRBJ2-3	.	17	CASSLRTPGLDIDTQYF	TGTGCCAGCAGCTTGCGGACCCCGGGACTAGATATAGATACGCAGTATTTT
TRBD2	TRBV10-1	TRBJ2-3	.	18	CASSLGTSGIKTADTQYF	TGCGCCAGCAGCCTCGGGACTAGCGGGATAAAAACGGCAGATACGCAGTATTTT
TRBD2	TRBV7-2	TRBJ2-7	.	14	CASSLSGPTYEQYF	TGTGCCAGCAGCCTTAGCGGGCCCACCTACGAGCAGTACTTC
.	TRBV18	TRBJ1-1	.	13	CASSTGGRTEAFF	TGTGCCAGCTCCACGGGGGGACGCACTGAAGCTTTCTTT
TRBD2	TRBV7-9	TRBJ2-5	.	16	CASSLAGLAGVETQYF	TGTGCCAGCAGCTTAGCAGGGCTAGCGGGAGTTGAGACCCAGTACTTC
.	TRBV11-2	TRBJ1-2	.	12	CASSLFMGGYTF	TGTGCCAGCAGCTTATTTATGGGCGGCTACACCTTC
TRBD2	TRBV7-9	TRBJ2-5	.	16	CASSPRSGGLQETQYF	TGTGCCAGCAGCCCTCGTAGCGGGGGGCTTCAAGAGACCCAGTACTTC
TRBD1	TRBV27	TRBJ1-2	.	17	CASSSISGTGGHYGYTF	TGTGCCAGCAGTTCCATCTCCGGGACAGGGGGCCACTATGGCTACACCTTC
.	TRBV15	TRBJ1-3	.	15	CATSRKQGAGNTIYF	TGTGCCACCAGCAGAAAACAGGGAGCTGGAAACACCATATATTTT
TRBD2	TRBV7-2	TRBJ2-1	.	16	CASSPDSGRAYNEQFF	TGTGCCAGCAGCCCCGATAGCGGGAGGGCCTACAATGAGCAGTTCTTC
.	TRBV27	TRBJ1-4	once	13	CASSPPSNEKLFF	TGTGCCAGCAGTCCCCCTTCTAATGAAAAACTGTTTTTT
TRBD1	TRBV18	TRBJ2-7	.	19	CASSPPDRGLPRGGYEQYF	TGTGCCAGCTCACCACCGGACAGGGGACTACCGCGGGGAGGCTACGAGCAGTACTTC
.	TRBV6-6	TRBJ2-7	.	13	CASSSTSPYEQYF	TGTGCCAGCAGTTCGACTAGTCCCTACGAGCAGTACTTC
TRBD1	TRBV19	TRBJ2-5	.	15	CASRPDRDNQETQYF	TGTGCCAGTAGACCAGACAGGGACAACCAAGAGACCCAGTACTTC
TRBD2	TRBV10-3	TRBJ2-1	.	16	CAISEWGLAGGNEQFF	TGTGCCATCAGTGAGTGGGGACTAGCGGGAGGCAATGAGCAGTTCTTC
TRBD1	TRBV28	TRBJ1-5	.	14	CASRSRQGDQPQHF	TGTGCCAGCAGATCGAGACAGGGTGATCAGCCCCAGCATTTT
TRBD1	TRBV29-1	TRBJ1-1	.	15	CSVAPAQGGFFEAFF	TGCAGCGTTGCCCCTGCCCAGGGGGGTTTTTTTGAAGCTTTCTTT
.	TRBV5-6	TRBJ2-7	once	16	CASSPSLRIRSYEQYF	TGTGCCAGCAGCCCCTCCCTCAGGATCCGGTCCTACGAGCAGTACTTC
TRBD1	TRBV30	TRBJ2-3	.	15	CAWSVATGSTDTQYF	TGTGCCTGGAGTGTAGCGACAGGGAGCACAGATACGCAGTATTTT
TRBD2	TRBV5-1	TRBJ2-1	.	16	CASSLPRLAGVNEQFF	TGCGCCAGCAGCTTGCCGAGACTAGCGGGGGTCAATGAGCAGTTCTTC
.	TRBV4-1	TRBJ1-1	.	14	CASSRRGSYTEAFF	TGCGCCAGCAGCCGCAGGGGTTCGTACACTGAAGCTTTCTTT
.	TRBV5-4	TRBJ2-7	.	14	CASSLDLGTDEQYF	TGTGCCAGCAGCTTGGACCTTGGTACGGACGAGCAGTACTTC
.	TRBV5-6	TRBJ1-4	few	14	CASSSRDNDEKLFF	TGTGCCAGCAGCTCCAGGGACAATGATGAAAAACTGTTTTTT
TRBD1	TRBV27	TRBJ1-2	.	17	CASSLSSLGQGAGGYTF	TGTGCCAGCAGTTTATCGTCCCTCGGACAGGGGGCTGGTGGCTACACCTTC
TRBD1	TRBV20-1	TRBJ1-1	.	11	CSATGGFGAFF	TGCAGTGCTACAGGGGGCTTTGGAGCTTTCTTT
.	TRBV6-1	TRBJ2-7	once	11	CASSVHYEQYF	TGTGCCAGCAGTGTACACTACGAGCAGTACTTC
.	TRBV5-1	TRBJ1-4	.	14	CASSLQGTNEKLFF	TGCGCCAGCAGCTTGCAGGGGACTAATGAAAAACTGTTTTTT
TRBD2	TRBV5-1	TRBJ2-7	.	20	CASSRVVFGSGRAPSYEQYF	TGCGCCAGCAGCCGGGTGGTGTTTGGTAGCGGGAGGGCCCCGTCCTACGAGCAGTACTTC
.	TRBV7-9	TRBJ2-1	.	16	CASSQNQAGLYNEQFF	TGTGCCAGCAGCCAAAATCAGGCGGGGCTGTACAATGAGCAGTTCTTC
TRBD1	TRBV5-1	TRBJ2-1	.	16	CASSLVPGGTYNEQFF	TGCGCCAGCAGCTTGGTTCCAGGGGGCACCTACAATGAGCAGTTCTTC
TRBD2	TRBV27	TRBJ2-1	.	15	CASSRTSGRVNEQFF	TGTGCCAGCAGTCGGACTAGCGGGAGGGTAAATGAGCAGTTCTTC
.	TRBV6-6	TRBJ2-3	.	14	CASSRGKDTDTQYF	TGTGCCAGCAGCCGCGGGAAAGACACAGATACGCAGTATTTT
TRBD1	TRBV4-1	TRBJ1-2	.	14	CASSLPGTVRGYTF	TGCGCCAGCAGCCTCCCCGGGACAGTTCGTGGCTACACCTTC
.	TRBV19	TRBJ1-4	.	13	CASSFDTNEKLFF	TGTGCCAGTAGTTTCGACACAAATGAAAAACTGTTTTTT
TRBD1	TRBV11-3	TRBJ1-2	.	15	CASSLLGTGDYGYTF	TGTGCCAGCAGTCTACTCGGGACAGGGGACTATGGCTACACCTTC
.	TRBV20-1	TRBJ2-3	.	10	CSAYGDTQYF	TGCAGTGCCTACGGAGATACGCAGTATTTT
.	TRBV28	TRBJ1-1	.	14	CASSWAGRFVGAFF	TGTGCCAGCAGTTGGGCAGGGCGATTCGTAGGAGCTTTCTTT
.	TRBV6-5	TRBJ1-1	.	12	CASSYRGAEAFF	TGTGCCAGCAGTTACCGGGGTGCTGAAGCTTTCTTT
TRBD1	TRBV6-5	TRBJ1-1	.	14	CASSYDPGGTEAFF	TGTGCCAGCAGTTACGATCCAGGGGGCACTGAAGCTTTCTTT
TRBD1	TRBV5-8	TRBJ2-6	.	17	CASSTGQGPSGANVLTF	TGTGCCAGCAGCACCGGACAGGGGCCCTCTGGGGCCAACGTCCTGACTTTC
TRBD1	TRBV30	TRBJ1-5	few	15	CAWRSAGQGYQPQHF	TGTGCCTGGAGATCTGCGGGACAGGGGTATCAGCCCCAGCATTTT